The clone carrying this T cell receptor beta chain appeared a few times. Its antigen remains unidentified. The same CDR3 can be traced to other DNA sequences in this sample. Per germline, CDR1 MDHEN and CDR2 SYDVKM. The CDR3 sequence is 11 residues long. V lost 7 bases and J lost 2, with 5 bases in between. Clones were read by immunoSEQ multiplex PCR, and TCRdb kept only the in-frame ones, dropping some. The data hold over 150,000 clones, with about nine tenths observed a single time. The data stem from a study of T cell responses to AZD1222 COVID-19 vaccine. Study-level results: The study found Spike-specific TCR breadth and depth rose after two AZD1222 doses. Without day 14 samples, only post-peak T cell repertoires were studied. Baseline serology detected seropositivity in only six AZD1222 recipients. The donors showed a predominance of white British ancestry and of females, with possible underestimation of clonal diversity.

The gene calls are TRBV28 and TRBJ1-2; D is ambiguous. This sequence originates from an adult in good health. The sample consisted of peripheral blood, taken on day 0 of AZD1222 vaccination. The CDR3 region is CASTGNYGYTF. The CDR3 DNA sequence: TGTGCCAGCACGGGGAACTATGGCTACACCTTC.